The 18 T cell receptor beta chains below were found in one sample sequenced in a study of blood T cell repertoires in COVID-19. Generated by immunoSEQ multiplex PCR, the TCRdb table keeps only in-frame clones and is missing some. The sample consists of 250,000 to 350,000 clones, 84% of them appearing once. The sample comprised peripheral blood. All receptors come from a human donor with COVID-19, enrolled during active disease. The donor label of this sample is uncertain.

This chain uses TRBV27 with TRBJ2-7, with D possibly matching TRBD1 (5 bases). The CDR3 is 17 residues long. Trimming stripped 7 bases from V and 0 bases from J, with 22 bases between. Germline V gene sequence: CDR1 MNHEY, CDR2 SMNVEV (reference sequence). DNA of the CDR3: TGTGCCAGCAATCAGTTTACCGCCCAGGGTAGCTCCTACGAGCAGTACTTC. Protein: CASNQFTAQGSSYEQYF.

The chain joins TRBV5-1 to TRBJ1-4; 7 bases fit TRBD1. Germline trimming cut 3 bases from V and 5 bases from J; bases unmatched to any gene: 4. The germline V gene has CDR1 SGHRS and CDR2 YFSETQ. This CDR3 comprises 14 residues. CDR3 protein: CASSWTGLNEKLFF. CDR3 in DNA: TGCGCCAGCAGCTGGACAGGACTGAATGAAAAACTGTTTTTT.

This chain connects TRBV3-1 (or the pseudogene TRBV3-2) to TRBJ1-6; perhaps TRBD1 as D (6 bases). The CDR3 contains 18 residues. Germline V gene sequence: CDR1 LGHDT, CDR2 YNNKEL (reference sequence). V gave up 2 bases and J gave up 0 bases, with 14 bases separating them. Here the CDR3 reads CASSQPGGGSSYNSPLHF. CDR3 coding DNA: TGTGCCAGCAGCCAACCCGGGGGCGGGAGCTCCTATAATTCACCCCTCCACTTT.

Worth noting for this clone: The same CDR3 arises from other DNA sequences in this sample as well. The V and J genes are TRBV9 and TRBJ1-3, with a tentative D call TRBD1 (6 bases). The V gene's germline CDR1 is SGDLS and CDR2 YYNGEE. V gave up 0 bases and J gave up 4 bases, with 8 bases separating them. This CDR3 region has 14 residues. The CDR3 sequence: CASSVDREGNTIYF. The CDR3 region has the DNA TGTGCCAGCAGCGTAGACAGGGAAGGAAACACCATATATTTT.

Here the CDR3 DNA reads TGTGCCAGCAGTGAATTGGGGCGACAGAGCAATCAGCCCCAGCATTTT. Its protein product is CASSELGRQSNQPQHF. This chain joins TRBV2 and TRBJ1-5, with D perhaps matching TRBD1 (5 bases). There are 16 residues in the CDR3. V was trimmed by 2 bases and J by 1 base, leaving 12 bases between them. Germline CDR1 SNHLY, CDR2 FYNNEI.

DNA of the CDR3: TGTGCCAGCAGTAAACCGGGACAGCAGAACACTGAAGCTTTCTTT. Its protein is CASSKPGQQNTEAFF. The V and J genes are TRBV6-5 and TRBJ1-1; 7 positions match TRBD1. V lost 5 bases and J lost 1; bases outside the gene matches: 7. Germline V gene lookup returns CDR1 MNHEY and CDR2 SVGAGI. The CDR3 runs to 15 residues.

The chain links TRBV27 to TRBJ1-4, with 7 bases that match TRBD1. Per germline, CDR1 MNHEY and CDR2 SMNVEV (reference sequence). J lost 4 bases, V lost 3 bases, and 5 bases had no gene match. The CDR3 sequence is 15 residues long. The CDR3 DNA is TGTGCCAGCAGTTTGGTGGGACAGTATAATGAAAAACTGTTTTTT. Protein: CASSLVGQYNEKLFF.

The rearrangement links TRBV3-1 (or the pseudogene TRBV3-2) to TRBJ2-1; TRBD2 might be the D (5 bases). Germline V gives CDR1 LGHDT, CDR2 YNNKEL (reference sequence). V was clipped by 8 bases and J by 1 base, with 9 bases between them. This CDR3 is built from 13 residues. The CDR3 region is CASSRGSYNEQFF. CDR3 DNA sequence: TGTGCCAGCTCTCGGGGTTCCTACAATGAGCAGTTCTTC.

The chain is built from TRBV19 and TRBJ2-1; D is possibly TRBD2 (6 bases). Trimming took 3 bases from V and 3 from J, leaving 24 bases between them. Germline CDR1 LNHDA, CDR2 SQIVND (reference sequence). The CDR3 is 19 residues long. CDR3 protein: CASSIHAGKTAYIYNEQFF. The CDR3 DNA sequence: TGTGCCAGTAGTATTCATGCGGGGAAAACGGCCTACATCTACAATGAGCAGTTCTTC.

In this sample, this clone turned up a few times. CDR3 in DNA: TGTGCCACCAGACCCACGACAGGGAACACTGAAGCTTTCTTT. Amino acids: CATRPTTGNTEAFF. The rearrangement links TRBV24-1 to TRBJ1-1, with a tentative D call TRBD1 (6 bases). The CDR3 is 14 amino acids. The germline V gene has CDR1 KGHDR and CDR2 SFDVKD. Trimming stripped 7 bases from V and 1 base from J, with 12 bases between.

This clone was recorded many times. This rearrangement joins TRBV19 to TRBJ2-5; 9 nucleotides agree with TRBD2. The germline V gene has CDR1 LNHDA and CDR2 SQIVND (reference sequence). Trimming removed 1 base from V and 1 base from J; junction bases left unmatched: 4. The CDR3 consists of 16 residues. The CDR3 nucleotides are TGTGCCAGTAGTATAGGGCGGGAGGGGTCCCAAGAGACCCAGTACTTC. Translation gives CASSIGREGSQETQYF.

The chain employs TRBV28 and TRBJ1-2; no clear D. CDR3 length: 14 amino acids. Germline values: CDR1 MDHEN, CDR2 SYDVKM. V lost 5 bases, J lost 4 bases, and 14 bases lay in between. CDR3 bases: TGTGCCAGCAGTCCCCCCGGGAACAGCTATGGCTACACCTTC. Residues: CASSPPGNSYGYTF.

The chain is built from TRBV30 and TRBJ2-6; D ambiguous. This CDR3 contains 15 residues. The germline gives CDR1 GTSNPN, CDR2 SVGIG (reference sequence). V was cut by 0 bases and J by 5 bases, with 11 bases left in between. The CDR3: CAWSVPLGWANVLTF. In DNA, the CDR3 is TGTGCCTGGAGTGTACCCCTAGGCTGGGCCAACGTCCTGACTTTC.

V is TRBV7-2 and J is TRBJ2-1; TRBD2 matches 13 bases. Per the germline V gene, CDR1 is SGHTA and CDR2 is FQGNSA. V was pared by 5 bases and J by 8 bases, with 9 bases of the junction left unmatched. The CDR3 covers 16 residues. The chain's CDR3 is CASSRQLAGGPDEQFF. CDR3 in DNA: TGTGCCAGCAGCCGGCAACTAGCGGGAGGGCCTGATGAGCAGTTCTTC.

V gene TRBV5-5 combines with J gene TRBJ2-7; 7 nucleotides agree with TRBD1. The germline gives CDR1 SGHKS, CDR2 YYEKEE (reference sequence). The CDR3 consists of 14 residues. J gave up 4 bases and V 5 bases, and 9 bases lay outside the gene matches. CDR3 bases: TGTGCCAGCAGTCCACAGCTACAGGGGTACGAGCAGTACTTC. This gives the protein CASSPQLQGYEQYF.

This chain joins TRBV28 and TRBJ1-2; 7 nucleotides agree with TRBD1. The CDR3 extends over 13 amino acids. Trimming took 4 bases from V and 3 from J; bases not matched to a gene: 2. Germline CDR1 reads MDHEN; CDR2 reads SYDVKM. The CDR3 DNA reads TGTGCCAGCAGTTACGGGACAGACTATGGCTACACCTTC. Its translation: CASSYGTDYGYTF.

V is TRBV7-3 and J is TRBJ1-1, with D perhaps TRBD1 (5 bases). The CDR3 extends over 13 amino acids. The germline V gene encodes CDR1 SGHTA and CDR2 FQGTGA. V was cut by 3 bases and J by 5 bases, with 10 bases left in between. CDR3 coding DNA: TGTGCCAGCAGCTTCTCAAGGGGTACTGAAGCTTTCTTT. Translation: CASSFSRGTEAFF.

This chain connects TRBV2 to TRBJ2-2; perhaps TRBD1 as D (6 bases). This CDR3 spans 14 amino acids. Germline CDR1 SNHLY, CDR2 FYNNEI. Trimming shortened V by 4 bases and J by 0 bases, and 6 bases separated the two germline ends. The CDR3 nucleotides read TGTGCCAGCAGTGGGACAGCGAACACCGGGGAGCTGTTTTTT. This sequence encodes CASSGTANTGELFF.